A selection of T cell receptor beta chains follows, all from one sample in a study of blood T cell repertoires in COVID-19. Here immunoSEQ multiplex PCR was the method, and the copy in TCRdb shows in-frame clones only, minus some. The top ten clones hold roughly 3.7% of a sample with about 130,000 clones, around 90% of them seen once. Sequencing input: peripheral blood. The source is a middle-aged man with active COVID-19. Both conserved end residues are part of each CDR3. The D gene is left open where the match is weak. The size field is filled for only some rows; it gives once, few, many or a size class.

J: TRBJ2-3; size: -; V: TRBV5-1; D: -; DNA: TGCGCCAGCAGCCCCTCCTCTGTCACAGATACGCAGTATTTT; CDR3: CASSPSSVTDTQYF
J: TRBJ1-5; size: -; V: TRBV5-6; D: -; DNA: TGTGCCAGCAGCTTTGGGGGGGTTAATCAGCCCCAGCATTTT; CDR3: CASSFGGVNQPQHF
J: TRBJ2-5; size: once; V: TRBV6-5; D: -; DNA: TGTGCCAGCAGCTTGGCGGGGGCAGGGGAGACCCAGTACTTC; CDR3: CASSLAGAGETQYF
J: TRBJ1-1; size: -; V: TRBV6-5; D: TRBD1; DNA: TGTGCCAGCAGTTGGACAGGGCAGGGCACTGAAGCTTTCTTT; CDR3: CASSWTGQGTEAFF
J: TRBJ1-1; size: -; V: TRBV3-1/TRBV3-2; D: -; DNA: TGTGCCAGCAGCCAAGCTTCGACAGTCGAAGCTTTCTTT; CDR3: CASSQASTVEAFF
J: TRBJ1-1; size: -; V: TRBV5-4; D: TRBD1; DNA: TGTACCAGCAGCGACCCATACAGGGGGCCCTTTATGAGCACTGAAGCTTTCTTT; CDR3: CTSSDPYRGPFMSTEAFF
J: TRBJ2-1; size: -; V: TRBV5-1; D: TRBD2; DNA: TGCGCCAGCAGCACCGGACTAGCGGGAGTAGGTTACAATGAGCAGTTCTTC; CDR3: CASSTGLAGVGYNEQFF
J: TRBJ1-5; size: -; V: TRBV5-6; D: TRBD1; DNA: TGTGCCAGCAGCTGGTGGGGACAGGGGGCGGTTCAGCCCCAGCATTTT; CDR3: CASSWWGQGAVQPQHF
J: TRBJ2-1; size: -; V: TRBV2; D: TRBD2; DNA: TGTGCCAGCAGTCCACTAGCGGGAGGGCCCTACAATGAGCAGTTCTTC; CDR3: CASSPLAGGPYNEQFF
J: TRBJ2-3; size: -; V: TRBV6-5; D: -; DNA: TGTGCCAGCAGGGGTAGCGGCACAGATACGCAGTATTTT; CDR3: CASRGSGTDTQYF
J: TRBJ2-1; size: -; V: TRBV5-1; D: TRBD1; DNA: TGCGCCAGCAGCTCGGGACAGGGGGCGGCCAATGAGCAGTTCTTC; CDR3: CASSSGQGAANEQFF
J: TRBJ2-3; size: -; V: TRBV9; D: -; DNA: TGTGCCAGCAGCCCTCGAGGACCCCAGGGTGTAGATACGCAGTATTTT; CDR3: CASSPRGPQGVDTQYF
J: TRBJ1-3; size: -; V: TRBV4-1; D: TRBD1; DNA: TGCGCCAGCAGCCAACGACAGGGGGACTCTGGAAACACCATATATTTT; CDR3: CASSQRQGDSGNTIYF
J: TRBJ2-3; size: -; V: TRBV13; D: TRBD2; DNA: TGTGCCAGCAGCTTAGTAGGACTAGCGGGGGCTCGCACAGATACGCAGTATTTT; CDR3: CASSLVGLAGARTDTQYF
J: TRBJ2-1; size: -; V: TRBV2; D: -; DNA: TGTGCCAGCAATCCCGCCGGGTATCGGGAGCAGTTCTTC; CDR3: CASNPAGYREQFF
J: TRBJ1-1; size: -; V: TRBV11-2; D: TRBD1; DNA: TGTGCCAGCAGCACTCGACAGGGGAACACTGAAGCTTTCTTT; CDR3: CASSTRQGNTEAFF
J: TRBJ2-2; size: -; V: TRBV6-5; D: -; DNA: TGTGCCAGCAGTTACTTCAGGCCCGCTATGGCCGGGGAGCTGTTTTTT; CDR3: CASSYFRPAMAGELFF
J: TRBJ2-3; size: -; V: TRBV9; D: -; DNA: TGTGCCAGCAGCACCTGGGGGGTCGGGTCCGGTACGCAGTATTTT; CDR3: CASSTWGVGSGTQYF
J: TRBJ1-4; size: -; V: TRBV5-1; D: TRBD1; DNA: TGCGCCAGCAGCTGGGGGACAGGGGCTAATGAAAAACTGTTTTTT; CDR3: CASSWGTGANEKLFF
J: TRBJ2-5; size: -; V: TRBV11-2; D: -; DNA: TGTGCCAGCAGCTTAAGCAGAAACAGAGAGACCCAGTACTTC; CDR3: CASSLSRNRETQYF
J: TRBJ2-5; size: -; V: TRBV3-1/TRBV3-2; D: -; DNA: TGTGCCAGCAGCCAAGATTTTTCCAGGGGGGAGGAGACCCAGTACTTC; CDR3: CASSQDFSRGEETQYF
J: TRBJ1-2; size: -; V: TRBV6-5; D: TRBD1; DNA: TGTGCCAGCAAACAGACAGGGATGGCTGGCTACACCTTC; CDR3: CASKQTGMAGYTF
J: TRBJ1-2; size: -; V: TRBV19; D: TRBD1; DNA: TGTGCCAGCTCCCGACAGGGGACCGCTGGCTACACCTTC; CDR3: CASSRQGTAGYTF
J: TRBJ2-3; size: -; V: TRBV11-3; D: -; DNA: TGTGCCAGCAGCTTAGAAGGACTACGCACAGATACGCAGTATTTT; CDR3: CASSLEGLRTDTQYF
J: TRBJ2-1; size: -; V: TRBV19; D: TRBD2; DNA: TGTGCCAGTAGTTACGGGACTACTAATGAGCAGTTCTTC; CDR3: CASSYGTTNEQFF
J: TRBJ1-1; size: -; V: TRBV6-6; D: TRBD1; DNA: TGTGCCAGCAGTGGACAGGAGACTGAAGCTTTCTTT; CDR3: CASSGQETEAFF
J: TRBJ2-5; size: -; V: TRBV5-1; D: -; DNA: TGCGCCAGCAGGTCAGGGGGGCAAGAGACCCAGTACTTC; CDR3: CASRSGGQETQYF
J: TRBJ2-4; size: once; V: TRBV6-6; D: TRBD1; DNA: TGTGCCAGCATGCAAACCGGGACAGGGGGACTTCAGTACTTC; CDR3: CASMQTGTGGLQYF
J: TRBJ2-1; size: -; V: TRBV30; D: -; DNA: TGTGCCTGGAGTCCCCCGATGGCAGGGCCTAGGGATGAGCAGTTCTTC; CDR3: CAWSPPMAGPRDEQFF
J: TRBJ2-4; size: -; V: TRBV19; D: TRBD2; DNA: TGTGCCAGTAGTATACGGGAGGGCCCAGCTGTTAAAAACATTCAGTACTTC; CDR3: CASSIREGPAVKNIQYF
J: TRBJ2-1; size: few; V: TRBV11-3; D: TRBD2; DNA: TGTGCCAGCAGCCCCTTGGCTAGCGGGAGGCGGAATGAGCAGTTCTTC; CDR3: CASSPLASGRRNEQFF
J: TRBJ2-5; size: -; V: TRBV7-9; D: -; DNA: TGTGCCAGCAGTCGGGCAGGGCCCCAAGAGACCCAGTACTTC; CDR3: CASSRAGPQETQYF
J: TRBJ2-3; size: -; V: TRBV3-1/TRBV3-2; D: TRBD2; DNA: TGTGCCAGCAGCCCCCGGACTAGCGGGGTCTATAATACGCAGTATTTT; CDR3: CASSPRTSGVYNTQYF
J: TRBJ2-3; size: -; V: TRBV6-4; D: -; DNA: TGTGCCAGCAGTGAGAAAAGTGAGTCTGATACGCAGTATTTT; CDR3: CASSEKSESDTQYF
J: TRBJ2-3; size: -; V: TRBV19; D: -; DNA: TGTGCCACGAAGAACTCGGGAAGCACAGATACGCAGTATTTT; CDR3: CATKNSGSTDTQYF
J: TRBJ2-1; size: -; V: TRBV6-2/TRBV6-3; D: -; DNA: TGTGCCAGCAGTATAGCGGTATCCTACAATGAGCAGTTCTTC; CDR3: CASSIAVSYNEQFF
J: TRBJ2-1; size: -; V: TRBV6-2/TRBV6-3; D: -; DNA: TGTGCCAGCAGTCCGCGGGTGAGGGCCGTTGATGAGCAGTTCTTC; CDR3: CASSPRVRAVDEQFF
J: TRBJ1-1; size: few; V: TRBV10-3; D: -; DNA: TGTGCCATCAGACAGTCCCAGAACACTGAAGCTTTCTTT; CDR3: CAIRQSQNTEAFF
J: TRBJ1-2; size: -; V: TRBV2; D: -; DNA: TGTGCCAGCAGATCCCGGGACATCTCCGGACTCTACACCTTC; CDR3: CASRSRDISGLYTF
J: TRBJ2-7; size: -; V: TRBV5-1; D: TRBD1; DNA: TGCGCCAGCAGCGGATCCGGGACAGGGTACTACGAGCAGTACTTC; CDR3: CASSGSGTGYYEQYF